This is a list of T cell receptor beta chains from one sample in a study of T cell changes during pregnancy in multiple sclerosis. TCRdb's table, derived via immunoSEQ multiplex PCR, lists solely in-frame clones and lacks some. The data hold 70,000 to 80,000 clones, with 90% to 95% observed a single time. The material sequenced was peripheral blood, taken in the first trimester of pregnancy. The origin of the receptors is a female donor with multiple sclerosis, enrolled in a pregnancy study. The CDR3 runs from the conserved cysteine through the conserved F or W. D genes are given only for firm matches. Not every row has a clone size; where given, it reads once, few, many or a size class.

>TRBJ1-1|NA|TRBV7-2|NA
CASSSTGQRNTEAFF
TGTGCCAGCAGCTCTACAGGGCAAAGAAACACTGAAGCTTTCTTT
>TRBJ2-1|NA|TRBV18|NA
CASSPVRSISYNEQFF
TGTGCCAGCTCACCAGTCAGATCGATCTCCTACAATGAGCAGTTCTTC
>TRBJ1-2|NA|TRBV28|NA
CASSPYTNYGYTF
TGTGCCAGCAGTCCTTACACTAACTATGGCTACACCTTC
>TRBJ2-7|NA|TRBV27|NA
CASSPLAVSSYEQYF
TGTGCCAGCAGTCCTCTAGCAGTGAGCTCCTACGAGCAGTACTTC
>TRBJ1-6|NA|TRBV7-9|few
CASSLRQPNSPLHF
TGTGCCAGCAGCTTGCGACAGCCTAACTCACCCCTCCACTTT
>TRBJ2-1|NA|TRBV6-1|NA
CASSEQGGNEQFF
TGTGCCAGCAGTGAACAGGGGGGCAATGAGCAGTTCTTC
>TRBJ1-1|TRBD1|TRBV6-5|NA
CASAGQMNTEAFF
TGTGCCAGCGCGGGACAGATGAACACTGAAGCTTTCTTT
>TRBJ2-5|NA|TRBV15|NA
CATSRVPGLGQETQYF
TGTGCCACCAGCAGAGTGCCGGGACTGGGCCAAGAGACCCAGTACTTC
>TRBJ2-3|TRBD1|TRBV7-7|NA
CASSSGQGSTDTQYF
TGTGCCAGCAGCTCGGGACAGGGGAGCACAGATACGCAGTATTTT
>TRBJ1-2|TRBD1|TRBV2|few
CASSSETGGDYGYTF
TGTGCCAGCAGTTCAGAAACAGGGGGGGACTATGGCTACACCTTC
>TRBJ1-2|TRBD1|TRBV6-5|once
CASSSGQRYGYTF
TGTGCCAGCAGTTCGGGACAGAGGTATGGCTACACCTTC
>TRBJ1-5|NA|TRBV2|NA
CASSEEQVFNQPQHF
TGTGCCAGCAGTGAAGAACAGGTCTTCAATCAGCCCCAGCATTTT
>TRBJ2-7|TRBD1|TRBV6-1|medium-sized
CASSEGETGGYEQYF
TGTGCCAGCAGTGAAGGGGAGACAGGGGGCTACGAGCAGTACTTC
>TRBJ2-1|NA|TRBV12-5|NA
CASGLASTNEQFF
TGTGCTAGTGGTTTAGCTAGCACCAATGAGCAGTTCTTC
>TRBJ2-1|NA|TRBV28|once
CASSWRENEQFF
TGTGCCAGCAGTTGGAGGGAGAATGAGCAGTTCTTC
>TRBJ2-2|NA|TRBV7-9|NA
CASSLQGNEGSGELFF
TGTGCCAGCAGCTTGCAGGGGAATGAAGGGTCCGGGGAGCTGTTTTTT
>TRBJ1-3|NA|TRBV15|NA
CATSRKVTQAGNTIYF
TGTGCCACCAGCCGCAAAGTTACCCAAGCGGGAAACACCATATATTTT
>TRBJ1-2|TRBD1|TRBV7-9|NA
CASSLAVGQGANGYTF
TGTGCCAGCAGCTTAGCGGTTGGACAGGGGGCGAATGGCTACACCTTC
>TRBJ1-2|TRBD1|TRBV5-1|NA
CASSLGTGGYGYTF
TGCGCCAGCAGCCTCGGGACAGGGGGCTATGGCTACACCTTC
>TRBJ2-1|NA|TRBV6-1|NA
CASRRSGDNEQFF
TGTGCCAGCAGGCGTTCGGGAGACAATGAGCAGTTCTTC
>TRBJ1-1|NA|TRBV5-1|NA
CASSRLTGPWDTEAFF
TGCGCCAGCAGCCGCCTCACAGGGCCTTGGGACACTGAAGCTTTCTTT
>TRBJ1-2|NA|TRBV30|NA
CAWNREGGYTF
TGTGCCTGGAACAGGGAAGGGGGCTACACCTTC
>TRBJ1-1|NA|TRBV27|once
CASSYQGGRQPGQAFF
TGTGCCAGCAGTTATCAGGGAGGGCGACAGCCGGGGCAAGCTTTCTTT
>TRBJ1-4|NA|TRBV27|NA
CASSLSYRTQLLGEKLFF
TGTGCCAGCAGTTTATCCTACCGGACACAGCTTCTTGGGGAAAAACTGTTTTTT
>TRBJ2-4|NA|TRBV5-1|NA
CASSWGSPENIQYF
TGCGCCAGCAGCTGGGGCTCTCCCGAAAACATTCAGTACTTC
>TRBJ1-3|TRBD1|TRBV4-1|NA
CASGPTGGDGNTIYF
TGCGCCAGCGGTCCTACAGGGGGTGATGGAAACACCATATATTTT
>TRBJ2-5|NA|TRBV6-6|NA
CASSPRGRETQYF
TGTGCCAGCAGTCCCAGGGGTCGGGAGACCCAGTACTTC
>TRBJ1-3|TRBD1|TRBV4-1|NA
CASSQDDRGGNTIYF
TGCGCCAGCAGCCAAGACGACAGGGGTGGAAACACCATATATTTT
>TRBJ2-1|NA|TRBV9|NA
CASSVGGLFYNEQFF
TGTGCCAGCAGCGTAGGGGGGCTATTTTACAATGAGCAGTTCTTC
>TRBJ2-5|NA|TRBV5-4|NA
CATAGFQETQYF
TGTGCCACCGCAGGGTTCCAAGAGACCCAGTACTTC
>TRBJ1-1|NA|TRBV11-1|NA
CASSLPGEAFF
TGTGCCAGCAGCTTACCAGGAGAAGCTTTCTTT
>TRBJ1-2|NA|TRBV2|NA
CASSEVGRRAYGYTF
TGTGCCAGCAGTGAAGTTGGCAGGCGGGCTTATGGCTACACCTTC
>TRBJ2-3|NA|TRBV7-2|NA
CASSSSRAGADTQYF
TGTGCCAGCAGCTCGAGTAGGGCCGGGGCAGATACGCAGTATTTT